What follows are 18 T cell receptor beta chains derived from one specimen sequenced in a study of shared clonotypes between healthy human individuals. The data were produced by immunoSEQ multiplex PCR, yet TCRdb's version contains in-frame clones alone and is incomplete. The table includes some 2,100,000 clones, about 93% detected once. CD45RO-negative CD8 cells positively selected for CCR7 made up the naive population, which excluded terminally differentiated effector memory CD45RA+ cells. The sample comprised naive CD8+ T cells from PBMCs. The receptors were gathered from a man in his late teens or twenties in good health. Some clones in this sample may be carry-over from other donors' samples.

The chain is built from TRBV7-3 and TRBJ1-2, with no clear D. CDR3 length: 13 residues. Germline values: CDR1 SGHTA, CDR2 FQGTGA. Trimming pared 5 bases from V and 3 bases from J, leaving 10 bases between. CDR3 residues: CASSRSKDYGYTF. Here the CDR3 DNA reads TGTGCCAGCAGCCGGTCTAAGGACTATGGCTACACCTTC.

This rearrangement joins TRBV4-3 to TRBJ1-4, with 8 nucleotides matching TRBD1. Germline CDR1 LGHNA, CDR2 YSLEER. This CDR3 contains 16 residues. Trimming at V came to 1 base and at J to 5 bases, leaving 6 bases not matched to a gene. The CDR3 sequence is CASSQGTGPGNEKLFF. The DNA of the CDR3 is TGCGCCAGCAGCCAAGGGACAGGGCCTGGAAATGAAAAACTGTTTTTT.

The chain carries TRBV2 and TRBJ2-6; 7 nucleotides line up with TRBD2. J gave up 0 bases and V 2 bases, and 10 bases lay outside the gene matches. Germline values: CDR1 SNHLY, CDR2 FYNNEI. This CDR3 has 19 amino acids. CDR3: CASSEFPGGHLSGANVLTF. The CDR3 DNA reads TGTGCCAGCAGTGAATTCCCGGGAGGCCACCTCTCTGGGGCCAACGTCCTGACTTTC.

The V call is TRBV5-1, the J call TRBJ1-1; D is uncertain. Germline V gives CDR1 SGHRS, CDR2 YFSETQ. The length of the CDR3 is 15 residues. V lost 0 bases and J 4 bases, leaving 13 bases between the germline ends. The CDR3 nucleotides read TGCGCCAGCAGCTTGGCCCGGACCGTTATCACTGAAGCTTTCTTT. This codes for CASSLARTVITEAFF.

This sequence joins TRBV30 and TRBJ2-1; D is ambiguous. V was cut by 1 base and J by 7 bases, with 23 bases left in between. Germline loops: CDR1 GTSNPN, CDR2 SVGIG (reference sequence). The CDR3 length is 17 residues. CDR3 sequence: CAWSAGPMGGRINEQFF. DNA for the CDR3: TGTGCCTGGAGTGCAGGACCCATGGGTGGCCGAATAAATGAGCAGTTCTTC. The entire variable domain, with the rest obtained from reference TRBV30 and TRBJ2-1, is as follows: SQTIHQWPATLVQPVGSPLSLECTVEGTSNPNLYWYRQAAGRGLQLLFYSVGIGQISSEVPQNLSASRPQDRQFILSSKKLLLSDSGFYLCAWSAGPMGGRINEQFFGPGTRLTVL.

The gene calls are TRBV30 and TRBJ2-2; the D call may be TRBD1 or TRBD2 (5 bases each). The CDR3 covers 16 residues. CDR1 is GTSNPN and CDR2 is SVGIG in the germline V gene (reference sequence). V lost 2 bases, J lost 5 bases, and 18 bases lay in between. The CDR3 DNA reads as TGTGCCTGGAGTTTTGGGCAGGGACCGGGAACCGGGGAGCTGTTTTTT. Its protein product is CAWSFGQGPGTGELFF.

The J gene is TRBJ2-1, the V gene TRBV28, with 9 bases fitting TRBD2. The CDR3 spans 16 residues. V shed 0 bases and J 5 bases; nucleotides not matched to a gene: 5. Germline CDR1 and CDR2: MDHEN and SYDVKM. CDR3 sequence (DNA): TGTGCCAGCAGTTTATGGCGGGAGGGCAAGCACAATGAGCAGTTCTTC. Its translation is CASSLWREGKHNEQFF.

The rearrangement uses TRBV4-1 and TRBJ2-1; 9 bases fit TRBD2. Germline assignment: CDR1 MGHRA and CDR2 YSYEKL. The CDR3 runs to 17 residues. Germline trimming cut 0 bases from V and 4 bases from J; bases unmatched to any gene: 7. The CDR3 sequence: CASSQDWLAGSYNEQFF. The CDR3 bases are TGCGCCAGCAGCCAAGATTGGCTAGCGGGGAGTTACAATGAGCAGTTCTTC.

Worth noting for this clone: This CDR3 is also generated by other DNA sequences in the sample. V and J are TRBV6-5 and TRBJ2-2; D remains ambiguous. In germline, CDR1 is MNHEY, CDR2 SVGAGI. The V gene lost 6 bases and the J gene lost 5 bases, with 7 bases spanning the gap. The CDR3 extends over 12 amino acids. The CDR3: CASSQRTGELFF. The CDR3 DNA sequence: TGTGCCAGCAGCCAACGGACCGGGGAGCTGTTTTTT.

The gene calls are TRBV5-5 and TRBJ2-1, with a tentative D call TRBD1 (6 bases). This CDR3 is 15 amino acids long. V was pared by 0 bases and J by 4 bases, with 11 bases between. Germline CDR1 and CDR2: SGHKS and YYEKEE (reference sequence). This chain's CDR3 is CASSLGQGLYNEQFF. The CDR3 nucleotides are TGTGCCAGCAGCTTGGGCCAGGGGCTATACAATGAGCAGTTCTTC.

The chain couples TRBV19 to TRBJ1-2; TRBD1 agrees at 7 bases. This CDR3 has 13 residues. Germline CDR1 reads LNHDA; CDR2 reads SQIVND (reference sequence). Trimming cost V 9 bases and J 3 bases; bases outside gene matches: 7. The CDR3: CASLRQGDYGYTF. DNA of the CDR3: TGTGCCAGCTTAAGACAGGGCGACTATGGCTACACCTTC.

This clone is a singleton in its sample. In DNA form, the CDR3 reads TGCAGCGTTGAGGAAACCCGGCTCCAGGGCCGAACCTACGAGCAGTACTTC. Its protein is CSVEETRLQGRTYEQYF. This rearrangement joins TRBV29-1 to TRBJ2-5, with a tentative D call TRBD1 (5 bases). Near its end, the DNA agrees better with TRBJ2-7, so the J call may be wrong. This CDR3 has 17 amino acids. Germline CDR1 reads SQVTM; CDR2 reads ANQGSEA.

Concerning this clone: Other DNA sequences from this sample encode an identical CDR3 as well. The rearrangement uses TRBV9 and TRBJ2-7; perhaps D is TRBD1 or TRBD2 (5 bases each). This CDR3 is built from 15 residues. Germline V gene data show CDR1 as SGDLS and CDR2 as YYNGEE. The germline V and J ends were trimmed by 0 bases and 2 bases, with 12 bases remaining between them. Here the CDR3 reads CASSVAGDATYEQYF. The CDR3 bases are TGTGCCAGCAGCGTAGCTGGGGACGCCACCTACGAGCAGTACTTC.

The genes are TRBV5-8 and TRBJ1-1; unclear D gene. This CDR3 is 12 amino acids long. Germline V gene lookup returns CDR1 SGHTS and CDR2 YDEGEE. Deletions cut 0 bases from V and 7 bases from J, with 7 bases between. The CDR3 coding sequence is TGTGCCAGCAGCTTGGGGCAGCGTGAAGCTTTCTTT. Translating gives CASSLGQREAFF.

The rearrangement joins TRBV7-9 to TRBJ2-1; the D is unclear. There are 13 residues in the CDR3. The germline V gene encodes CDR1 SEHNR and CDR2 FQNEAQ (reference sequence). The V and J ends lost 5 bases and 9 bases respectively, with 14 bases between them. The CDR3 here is CASSPGSAPEQFF. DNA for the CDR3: TGTGCCAGCAGCCCTGGTAGTGCACCTGAGCAGTTCTTC.

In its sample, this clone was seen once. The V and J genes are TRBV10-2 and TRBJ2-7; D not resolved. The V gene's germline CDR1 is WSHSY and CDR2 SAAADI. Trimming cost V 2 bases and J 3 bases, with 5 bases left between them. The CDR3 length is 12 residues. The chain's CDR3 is CASSELLYEQYF. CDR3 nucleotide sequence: TGCGCCAGCAGTGAGCTCCTCTACGAGCAGTACTTC.

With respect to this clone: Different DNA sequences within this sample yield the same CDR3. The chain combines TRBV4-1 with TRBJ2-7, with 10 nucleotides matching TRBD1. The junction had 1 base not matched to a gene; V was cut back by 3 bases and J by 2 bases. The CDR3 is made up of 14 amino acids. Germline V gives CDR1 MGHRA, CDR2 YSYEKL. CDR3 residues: CASSHDRGPYEQYF. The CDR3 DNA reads TGCGCCAGCAGCCATGACAGGGGGCCCTACGAGCAGTACTTC.

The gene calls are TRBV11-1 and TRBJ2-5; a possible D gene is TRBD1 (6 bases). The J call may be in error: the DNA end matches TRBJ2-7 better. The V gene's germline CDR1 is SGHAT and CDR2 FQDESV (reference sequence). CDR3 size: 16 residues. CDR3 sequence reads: CASSLGADPFYYEQYF. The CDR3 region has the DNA TGTGCCAGCAGCTTGGGGGCAGACCCATTTTACTACGAGCAGTACTTC.